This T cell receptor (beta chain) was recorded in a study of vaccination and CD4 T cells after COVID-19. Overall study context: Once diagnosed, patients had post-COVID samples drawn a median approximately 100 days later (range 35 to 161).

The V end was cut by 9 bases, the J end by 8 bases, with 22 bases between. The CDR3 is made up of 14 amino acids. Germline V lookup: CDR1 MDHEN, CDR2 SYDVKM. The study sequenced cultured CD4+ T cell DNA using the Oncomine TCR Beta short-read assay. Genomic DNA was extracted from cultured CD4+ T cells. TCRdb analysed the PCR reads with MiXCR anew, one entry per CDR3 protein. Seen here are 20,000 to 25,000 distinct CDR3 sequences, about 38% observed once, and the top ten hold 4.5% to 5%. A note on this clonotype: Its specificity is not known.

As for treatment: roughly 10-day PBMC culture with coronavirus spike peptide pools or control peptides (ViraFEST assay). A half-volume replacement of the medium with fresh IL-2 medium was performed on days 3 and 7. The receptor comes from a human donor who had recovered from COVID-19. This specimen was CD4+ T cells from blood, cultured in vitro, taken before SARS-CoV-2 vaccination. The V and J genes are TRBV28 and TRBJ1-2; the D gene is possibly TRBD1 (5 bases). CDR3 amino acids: CASYSGTVVLGYTF. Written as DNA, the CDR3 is TGTGCCAGTTATTCCGGGACGGTGGTACTGGGCTACACCTTC.